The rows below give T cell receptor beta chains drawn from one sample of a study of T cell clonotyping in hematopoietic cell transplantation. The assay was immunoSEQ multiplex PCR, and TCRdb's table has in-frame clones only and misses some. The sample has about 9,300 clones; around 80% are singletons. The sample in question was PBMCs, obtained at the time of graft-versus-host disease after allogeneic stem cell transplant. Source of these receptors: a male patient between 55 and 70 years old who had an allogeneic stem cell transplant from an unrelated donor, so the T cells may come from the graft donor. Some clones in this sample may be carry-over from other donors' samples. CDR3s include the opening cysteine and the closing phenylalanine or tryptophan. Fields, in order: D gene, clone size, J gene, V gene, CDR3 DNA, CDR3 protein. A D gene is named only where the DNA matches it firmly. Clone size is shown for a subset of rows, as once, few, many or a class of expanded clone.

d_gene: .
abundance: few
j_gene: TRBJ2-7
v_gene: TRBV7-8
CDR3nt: TGTGCCAGCAGCCACTCGGCGAGCAGCACCTACGAGCAGTACTTC
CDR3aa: CASSHSASSTYEQYF

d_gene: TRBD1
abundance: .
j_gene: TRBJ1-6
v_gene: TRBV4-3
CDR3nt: TGCGCCAGCAGCCAAGATTACAGGGGAGGGAATTCACCCCTCCACTTT
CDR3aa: CASSQDYRGGNSPLHF

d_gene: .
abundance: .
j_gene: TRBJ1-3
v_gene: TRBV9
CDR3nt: TGTGCCAGCAGCGTGGGGTCCTCTGGAAACACCATATATTTT
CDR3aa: CASSVGSSGNTIYF

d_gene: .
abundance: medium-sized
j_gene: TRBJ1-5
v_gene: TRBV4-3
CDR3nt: TGCGCCAGCAGCCAAGATAAAGAGGCAGGCTCCGGACCCCAGCATTTT
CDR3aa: CASSQDKEAGSGPQHF

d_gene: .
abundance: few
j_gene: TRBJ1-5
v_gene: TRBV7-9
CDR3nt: TGTGCCAGCAGCTCAACCCGGCAGGGAGACGGTCAGCCCCAGCATTTT
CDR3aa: CASSSTRQGDGQPQHF

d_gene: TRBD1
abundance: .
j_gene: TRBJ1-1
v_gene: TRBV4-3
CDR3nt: TGCGCCAGCAGCCTGGTGACAGGGCGGGAAGCTTTCTTT
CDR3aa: CASSLVTGREAFF

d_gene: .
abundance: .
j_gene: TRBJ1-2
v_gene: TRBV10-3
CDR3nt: TGTGCCATCAGTGAGCATCCTAACTATGGCTACACCTTC
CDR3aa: CAISEHPNYGYTF

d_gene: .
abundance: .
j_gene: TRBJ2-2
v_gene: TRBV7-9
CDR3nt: TGTGCCAGCAGCCTACAGGGTACGACCGGGGAGCTGTTTTTT
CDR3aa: CASSLQGTTGELFF

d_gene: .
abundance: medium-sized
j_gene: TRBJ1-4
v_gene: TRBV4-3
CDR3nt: TGCGCCAGCAGCCAAGATGTGGGTCTGGGGGGAATGGAAAAACTGTTTTTT
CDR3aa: CASSQDVGLGGMEKLFF

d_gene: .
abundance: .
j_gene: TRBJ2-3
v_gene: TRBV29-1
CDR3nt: TGCAGCGTTGAAGTGTCAGATACGCAGTATTTT
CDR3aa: CSVEVSDTQYF